This TCR beta chain was sequenced in a study of T cell responses to AZD1222 COVID-19 vaccine. The CDR3 runs 15 residues. The V gene lost 1 base and the J gene lost 0 bases, with 10 bases spanning the gap. The germline CDR1 and CDR2 sequences are SGHRS and YFSETQ. Here immunoSEQ multiplex PCR was the method, and the copy in TCRdb shows in-frame clones only, minus some. In the table there are around 120,000 clones, roughly 87% of which are singletons. The J gene is TRBJ1-1, the V gene TRBV5-1; no definite D call. This TCR was sampled from an adult in good health. The sequencing used peripheral blood, collected on day 0 of AZD1222 vaccination. The CDR3 loop reads CASSLTASMNTEAFF. The CDR3 DNA sequence: TGCGCCAGCAGCTTGACAGCCTCCATGAACACTGAAGCTTTCTTT.